One sample yielded the 26 T cell receptor beta chains listed below, sequenced in a study of T-cell memory formation after mild COVID-19. TCRdb reprocessed the 5' RACE reads with MiXCR, giving one entry per CDR3 protein. Of about 400,000 distinct CDR3 sequences listed, around a quarter are singletons. Sequencing was done on a sample of PBMCs or a T cell subset sorted from them (not recorded which). Source of these receptors: an adult woman who had mild COVID-19 (a few samples of this study predate the infection). Cell type and time point are not known.

The sample holds a few counts of this clonotype. The chain uses TRBV3-1 and TRBJ2-7; 12 nucleotides line up with TRBD2. Germline CDR1 LGHDT, CDR2 YNNKEL (reference sequence). V lost 0 bases, J lost 2 bases, and 11 bases stayed unmatched. CDR3 length equals 19 residues. CDR3 region: CASSQDGTSGRSVAYEQYF. The CDR3 DNA reads TGTGCCAGCAGCCAAGATGGGACTAGCGGGCGGTCAGTAGCCTACGAGCAGTACTTC.

The genes are TRBV7-9 and TRBJ2-7, with D unresolved. Trimming took off 2 bases at V and 3 bases at J, with 14 bases between the two ends. Looked up from germline, CDR1 is SEHNR and CDR2 is FQNEAQ (reference sequence). This CDR3 is 15 amino acids long. CDR3 DNA sequence: TGTGCCAGCAGCTTAACTCCTAGTCGAGACTACGAGCAGTACTTC. Amino acids: CASSLTPSRDYEQYF.

This chain joins TRBV7-9 and TRBJ1-1, with D perhaps matching TRBD1 (5 bases). The V end was cut by 5 bases, the J end by 11 bases, with 18 bases between. Germline V gene lookup returns CDR1 SEHNR and CDR2 FQNEAQ (reference sequence). The CDR3 covers 13 residues. The CDR3 loop is CASSPPDGASAFF. CDR3 bases: TGTGCCAGCAGCCCTCCCGATGGGGCATCCGCTTTCTTT.

The chain couples TRBV18 to TRBJ2-3, with TRBD1 matching over 7 bases. CDR1 is KGHSH, CDR2 LQKENI, per germline. The CDR3 has 15 residues. With 5 bases clipped from V and 1 base from J, the junction kept 6 bases outside the gene matches. The CDR3 loop is CASSRDSPRTDTQYF. CDR3 DNA sequence: TGTGCCAGCTCAAGGGACAGCCCTCGCACAGATACGCAGTATTTT.

At least ten counts were recorded for this clonotype. The chain links TRBV5-1 to TRBJ1-1; D not resolved. The germline V and J ends were trimmed by 4 bases and 3 bases, with 13 bases remaining between them. The CDR3 covers 14 residues. Germline V gene data show CDR1 as SGHRS and CDR2 as YFSETQ. DNA of the CDR3: TGCGCCAGCAGCACCGCCCCCTGGGACACTGAAGCTTTCTTT. It is translated as CASSTAPWDTEAFF.

Here the CDR3 DNA reads TGCGCCAGCAGCCGAGCTAAAGGCGACAGGGGGCAAGAGACCCAGTACTTC. This gives the protein CASSRAKGDRGQETQYF. This chain connects TRBV4-1 to TRBJ2-5; 9 nucleotides match TRBD1. The CDR3 is 17 amino acids. Germline V gene data show CDR1 as MGHRA and CDR2 as YSYEKL. With 4 bases clipped from V and 2 bases from J, the junction kept 11 bases outside the gene matches.

This clonotype was seen more than once but under ten times. This sequence joins TRBV30 and TRBJ1-2; unclear D gene. Germline V gene lookup returns CDR1 GTSNPN and CDR2 SVGIG (reference sequence). The V and J ends lost 0 bases and 4 bases respectively, with 12 bases between them. This CDR3 spans 14 amino acids. CDR3 residues: CAWSVMGYPYGYTF. DNA of the CDR3: TGTGCCTGGAGTGTAATGGGCTACCCCTATGGCTACACCTTC.

The chain uses TRBV6-1 and TRBJ1-5; D is undetermined. V shed 2 bases and J shed 3 bases, with 5 bases lying between them. The CDR3 totals 13 residues. Germline assignment: CDR1 MNHNS and CDR2 SASEGT. In DNA form, the CDR3 reads TGTGCCAGCAGTGAATCAGTCAATCAGCCCCAGCATTTT. Protein product: CASSESVNQPQHF.

This chain connects TRBV7-3 to TRBJ2-1; 9 positions agree with TRBD2. The CDR3 covers 17 residues. V was clipped by 5 bases and J by 4 bases; unmatched bases: 12. The germline CDR1 and CDR2 sequences are SGHTA and FQGTGA. The CDR3 nucleotides read TGTGCCAGCAGCCCTAACAAAGGGACTAGCATGTACAATGAGCAGTTCTTC. Its translation: CASSPNKGTSMYNEQFF.

The V gene is TRBV2, the J gene TRBJ2-1; D is uncertain. V was cut by 4 bases and J by 9 bases, with 4 bases left in between. Germline V gives CDR1 SNHLY, CDR2 FYNNEI. The CDR3 covers 10 residues. The CDR3 region is CASSGSEQFF. The CDR3, as DNA: TGTGCCAGCAGTGGGAGTGAGCAGTTCTTC.

The chain uses TRBV5-6 and TRBJ1-2; 7 bases match TRBD1. Trimming removed 4 bases from V and 4 bases from J; junction bases left unmatched: 10. This CDR3 contains 15 residues. Germline CDR1 SGHDT, CDR2 YYEEEE. CDR3 in amino acids: CASSTWTGPFYGYTF. CDR3 in DNA: TGTGCCAGCAGCACATGGACAGGCCCATTCTATGGCTACACCTTC.

V is TRBV11-3 and J is TRBJ1-1; no clear D gene. The CDR3 has 12 amino acids. CDR1 is SGHNT, CDR2 YENEEA, per germline. V shed 3 bases and J shed 10 bases, with 12 bases lying between them. The CDR3 region is CASSFERRAAFF. The CDR3 bases are TGTGCCAGCAGCTTCGAGCGACGGGCAGCTTTCTTT.

The rearrangement links TRBV5-1 to TRBJ2-7; the D is unclear. Germline CDR1 SGHRS, CDR2 YFSETQ. The CDR3 totals 14 residues. The germline V and J ends were trimmed by 0 bases and 4 bases, with 11 bases remaining between them. Here the CDR3 reads CASSLVPGRYEQYF. The CDR3 DNA reads TGCGCCAGCAGCTTGGTCCCCGGGCGGTACGAGCAGTACTTC.

This clonotype has just a few counts. The CDR3 DNA reads TGTGCCACCAGTGATCCCAGACCAACGGGGGGTCGAACCGGGGAGCTGTTTTTT. Protein: CATSDPRPTGGRTGELFF. V is TRBV24-1 and J is TRBJ2-2, with 7 bases aligning to TRBD2. Germline-derived CDR1 and CDR2 are KGHDR and SFDVKD. This CDR3 spans 18 amino acids. The J segment lost 5 bases and the V segment lost 3 bases, leaving 14 bases of the junction unmatched.

The rearrangement links TRBV11-2 to TRBJ2-1; the D is unclear. Germline V CDR1 and CDR2: SGHAT, FQNNGV. V shed 0 bases and J shed 0 bases, with 18 bases lying between them. The CDR3 has 19 amino acids. The CDR3 is CASSLDAVSGSSSYNEQFF. Here the CDR3 DNA reads TGTGCCAGCAGCTTAGATGCGGTAAGTGGCTCCAGCTCCTACAATGAGCAGTTCTTC.

This clonotype turned up a few times. The chain is built from TRBV2 and TRBJ2-1; D is unclear. With 6 bases removed from V and 0 bases from J, the gap between germline ends came to 15 bases. The CDR3 length is 16 residues. CDR1 is SNHLY and CDR2 is FYNNEI in the germline V gene. CDR3: CASRDDTVRSYNEQFF. Here the CDR3 DNA reads TGTGCCAGCAGGGATGACACGGTTCGCTCCTACAATGAGCAGTTCTTC.

This chain links TRBV4-1 with TRBJ1-5, with 8 bases identical to TRBD1. V trimming: 4 bases; J trimming: 5 bases; junction bases outside the gene matches: 1. CDR1 is MGHRA, CDR2 YSYEKL, per germline. The CDR3 covers 13 residues. CDR3: CASSLQGDQPQHF. The CDR3 nucleotides read TGCGCCAGCAGCCTACAGGGGGATCAGCCCCAGCATTTT.

This clonotype was detected a few times. V is TRBV7-9 and J is TRBJ1-4; TRBD1 matches at 7 bases. CDR3 length equals 16 residues. The ends lost 1 base at V and 6 bases at J; junction bases unmatched: 8. Germline lookup yields CDR1 SEHNR and CDR2 FQNEAQ (reference sequence). This CDR3 reads CASSLDPGTEDEKLFF. The CDR3 DNA is TGTGCCAGCAGCTTAGACCCGGGGACAGAAGATGAAAAACTGTTTTTT.

The chain employs TRBV18 and TRBJ1-6; perhaps TRBD1 as D (6 bases). CDR3 size: 16 residues. Trimming cost V 3 bases and J 10 bases, with 19 bases left between them. CDR1 is KGHSH and CDR2 is LQKENI in the germline V gene. Here the CDR3 reads CASSPAVDSRKSPLHF. DNA for the CDR3: TGTGCCAGCTCACCTGCCGTGGACAGTCGAAAGTCACCCCTCCACTTT.

V is TRBV6-2 or TRBV6-3 and J is TRBJ2-2; possibly TRBD1 or TRBD2 for D (5 bases each). Germline assignment: CDR1 MNHEY and CDR2 SVGEGT. Trimming removed 2 bases from V and 6 bases from J, with 25 bases in between. The CDR3 length is 19 residues. Here the CDR3 DNA reads TGTGCCAGCAGTTACCACCACGCCAGGGAAGGGACGCGGGCCGGGGAGCTGTTTTTT. It codes for CASSYHHAREGTRAGELFF.

This clonotype was detected only a few times. The V gene is TRBV7-6, the J gene TRBJ2-7; possibly TRBD2 for D (6 bases). V was trimmed by 1 base and J by 3 bases, leaving 13 bases between them. From germline, CDR1 is SGHVS and CDR2 FNYEAQ. The CDR3 has 15 residues. CDR3 residues: CASSLDTRGDYEQYF. The CDR3 region has the DNA TGTGCCAGCAGCTTAGATACGCGGGGCGACTACGAGCAGTACTTC.

The chain links TRBV18 to TRBJ2-3; no definite D call. Germline lookup yields CDR1 KGHSH and CDR2 LQKENI. The CDR3 is 13 residues long. Trimming stripped 0 bases from V and 4 bases from J, with 5 bases between. The CDR3 spells CASSPPGSDTQYF. The CDR3 bases are TGTGCCAGCTCACCACCAGGGTCAGATACGCAGTATTTT.

This clonotype was detected only a few times. The rearrangement joins TRBV6-1 to TRBJ1-5, with 9 nucleotides matching TRBD1. The CDR3 sequence is 17 residues long. The germline V gene encodes CDR1 MNHNS and CDR2 SASEGT. The V segment lost 8 bases and the J segment 0 bases; nucleotides outside the gene matches: 11. The CDR3: CASSFWTGDYSNQPQHF. In nucleotides, the CDR3 is TGTGCCAGCTCTTTCTGGACAGGGGACTATAGCAATCAGCCCCAGCATTTT.

The genes are TRBV29-1 and TRBJ2-1; 8 bases line up with TRBD1. Germline V CDR1 and CDR2: SQVTM, ANQGSEA. The ends lost 3 bases at V and 6 bases at J; junction bases unmatched: 4. The CDR3 is made up of 13 amino acids. The CDR3 DNA sequence: TGCAGCGTTGAGCGGACAGGGATCAATGAGCAGTTCTTC. Its protein product is CSVERTGINEQFF.

This chain connects TRBV29-1 to TRBJ2-2, with a weak D call TRBD2 (6 bases). CDR1 SQVTM and CDR2 ANQGSEA come from the germline V gene. The CDR3 extends over 13 amino acids. Trimming removed 4 bases at V and 5 bases at J, with 11 bases between. For the CDR3, the DNA is TGCAGCGTTGGGCGGGAAAGGACCGGGGAGCTGTTTTTT. Translation: CSVGRERTGELFF.

This clonotype came up many times. The chain carries TRBV27 and TRBJ2-7, with D perhaps TRBD2 (6 bases). V dropped 5 bases and J dropped 7 bases, with 15 bases sitting between them. CDR1 and CDR2 (germline): MNHEY, SMNVEV (reference sequence). The CDR3 is made up of 13 amino acids. Written as DNA, the CDR3 is TGTGCCAGCAGTCCCCCCGGCCGGGGGGAGCAGTACTTC. Translating gives CASSPPGRGEQYF.